This T cell receptor (beta chain) derives from a study of regulatory T cells in long-lasting Graves disease (dated by TCRdb to 2020 to 2022). Background on the whole study: Persistent Graves' disease was defined as antithyroid drug treatment for over 5 years with persistently positive TSH receptor autoantibodies. Persistent Graves' disease patients were compared with newly diagnosed Graves' disease patients by peripheral blood TCR sequencing and RNA sequencing. The study took place in China and was registered as a clinical trial. A total of about 35 samples underwent TCR sequencing: 13 from persistent and about 20 from newly diagnosed Graves' disease patients. On average, persistent Graves' disease patients in the clinical cohort had been on antithyroid drugs for about 10.3 years. Findings and caveats that apply to the study as a whole: Persistent disease showed preferential use of TRBV28, TRBJ1-2 and TRBJ2-5, whereas newly diagnosed disease favored TRBV20-1 and TRBJ2-1. Lower TCR Shannon entropy and fewer highly expanded clones were observed in persistent Graves' disease patients than in newly diagnosed patients, which suggested clonal expansion. A larger number of public clonotypes was shared among persistent patients (more than 2,500) than among newly diagnosed patients (roughly 970). Only the TCR beta chain was sequenced and analyzed. As a limitation, the authors acknowledged that the small sample size may reduce accuracy. Peripheral blood alone was examined, since thyroid tissue, which constituted the primary lesion, could not be accessed.

What the time point label conveys for this sample: persistent/refractory GD, antithyroid drugs over 5 years with positive TRAb. For both TCR sequencing and RNA sequencing, RNA was extracted from PBMCs using TRIzol. Graves' disease was diagnosed according to American Thyroid Association guidelines. The patients came from an endocrinology department in Xi'an, China. Each patient gave around 9.2 milliliters of peripheral blood, collected in an EDTA anticoagulant tube. Ficoll Paque Plus density gradient separation was used to isolate PBMCs, and no additional T cell sorting was done. An Agilent 2100 Bioanalyzer and agarose gel were used to check RNA quality, and a NanoDrop 2000 was used to measure RNA concentration. Libraries were constructed by multiplex PCR. The reads were generated on an Illumina HiSeq 4000. CDR3 regions were amplified by Arm-PCR with iRepertoire HTBI primers to construct TCR beta libraries. Gel purification was performed on PCR products prior to sequencing. In the paper's pipeline: Gene usage analysis of CDR3 amino acid clonotypes used the 62 TRBV and 14 TRBJ segments found across samples. Filtered high-quality paired reads were merged into contigs using COPE and FqMerger. BLAST was used to align contigs to IMGT TRBV, TRBD and TRBJ reference genes, with CDR3 defined following IMGT. Any clonotype with a frequency above 0.1% was classified as a highly expanded clone. Shannon entropy was used to measure repertoire diversity, and the Gini coefficient was used to measure V-J evenness. A clonotype was considered public if more than one individual shared it. TCRdb reprocessing: public reads trimmed at Q25 with fastp, clones called with MiXCR, in-frame beta chains kept. CDR3 protein duplicates are merged, each entry listing the most common genes and DNA. V and J calls and clone size were set by TCRdb, not the authors. Counted in this sample were around 500,000 distinct CDR3 sequences; more than 20% of them appeared once. Together, the top ten hold under 9% of the sample.

The CDR3 spans 12 residues, from the cysteine through the phenylalanine. The DNA shown is the 36-base CDR3, in frame from base 1. CDR1 LNHNV and CDR2 YYDKDF are derived from the germline V gene (reference sequence). The V and J ends are trimmed by 5 bases and 2 bases, leaving 4 bases between them. This clonotype was seen a handful of times. There is no known antigen for this receptor. Base quality data are lacking; no much larger clone is found one base away. The sequence was obtained from a female donor with Graves disease. This sample comprised peripheral blood mononuclear cells (PBMCs), obtained when the disease was refractory, from a patient treated with antithyroid drugs. The sequence links TRBV15 to TRBJ1-5, with the D gene not clear enough to name. This receptor has the CDR3 CATSVRNQPQHF. The DNA reads TGTGCCACCAGCGTCCGCAATCAGCCCCAGCATTTT.